Sequencing of this T cell receptor (beta chain) was carried out in a study of identical twins. Findings and limits, study-wide: Low generation-probability sequences were in excess among twin-shared out-of-frame alpha sequences.

A universal primer site came from template switching; cDNA carried unique molecular identifiers. Via MiXCR, TCRdb re-called the 5' RACE reads, giving one row per CDR3 protein. The sample consists of about 530,000 distinct CDR3 sequences, around 22% of them appearing once. The CDR3 runs to 13 residues. Germline V CDR1 and CDR2: LGHDT, YNNKEL (reference sequence). V shed 6 bases and J shed 1 base, with 8 bases lying between them. On this clonotype: No antigen is known for it.

The sample was also reused in another study, on yellow fever vaccine responses in identical twins.

Sequences were obtained from CD4+ T cells sorted from blood. The chain carries TRBV3-1 and TRBJ2-3; TRBD2 is a possible D gene (5 bases). The receptor's source is a woman in her late teens or twenties in good health. CDR3 sequence reads: CASRDFRTDTQYF. As DNA, the CDR3 is TGTGCCAGCAGGGACTTTCGCACAGATACGCAGTATTTT.